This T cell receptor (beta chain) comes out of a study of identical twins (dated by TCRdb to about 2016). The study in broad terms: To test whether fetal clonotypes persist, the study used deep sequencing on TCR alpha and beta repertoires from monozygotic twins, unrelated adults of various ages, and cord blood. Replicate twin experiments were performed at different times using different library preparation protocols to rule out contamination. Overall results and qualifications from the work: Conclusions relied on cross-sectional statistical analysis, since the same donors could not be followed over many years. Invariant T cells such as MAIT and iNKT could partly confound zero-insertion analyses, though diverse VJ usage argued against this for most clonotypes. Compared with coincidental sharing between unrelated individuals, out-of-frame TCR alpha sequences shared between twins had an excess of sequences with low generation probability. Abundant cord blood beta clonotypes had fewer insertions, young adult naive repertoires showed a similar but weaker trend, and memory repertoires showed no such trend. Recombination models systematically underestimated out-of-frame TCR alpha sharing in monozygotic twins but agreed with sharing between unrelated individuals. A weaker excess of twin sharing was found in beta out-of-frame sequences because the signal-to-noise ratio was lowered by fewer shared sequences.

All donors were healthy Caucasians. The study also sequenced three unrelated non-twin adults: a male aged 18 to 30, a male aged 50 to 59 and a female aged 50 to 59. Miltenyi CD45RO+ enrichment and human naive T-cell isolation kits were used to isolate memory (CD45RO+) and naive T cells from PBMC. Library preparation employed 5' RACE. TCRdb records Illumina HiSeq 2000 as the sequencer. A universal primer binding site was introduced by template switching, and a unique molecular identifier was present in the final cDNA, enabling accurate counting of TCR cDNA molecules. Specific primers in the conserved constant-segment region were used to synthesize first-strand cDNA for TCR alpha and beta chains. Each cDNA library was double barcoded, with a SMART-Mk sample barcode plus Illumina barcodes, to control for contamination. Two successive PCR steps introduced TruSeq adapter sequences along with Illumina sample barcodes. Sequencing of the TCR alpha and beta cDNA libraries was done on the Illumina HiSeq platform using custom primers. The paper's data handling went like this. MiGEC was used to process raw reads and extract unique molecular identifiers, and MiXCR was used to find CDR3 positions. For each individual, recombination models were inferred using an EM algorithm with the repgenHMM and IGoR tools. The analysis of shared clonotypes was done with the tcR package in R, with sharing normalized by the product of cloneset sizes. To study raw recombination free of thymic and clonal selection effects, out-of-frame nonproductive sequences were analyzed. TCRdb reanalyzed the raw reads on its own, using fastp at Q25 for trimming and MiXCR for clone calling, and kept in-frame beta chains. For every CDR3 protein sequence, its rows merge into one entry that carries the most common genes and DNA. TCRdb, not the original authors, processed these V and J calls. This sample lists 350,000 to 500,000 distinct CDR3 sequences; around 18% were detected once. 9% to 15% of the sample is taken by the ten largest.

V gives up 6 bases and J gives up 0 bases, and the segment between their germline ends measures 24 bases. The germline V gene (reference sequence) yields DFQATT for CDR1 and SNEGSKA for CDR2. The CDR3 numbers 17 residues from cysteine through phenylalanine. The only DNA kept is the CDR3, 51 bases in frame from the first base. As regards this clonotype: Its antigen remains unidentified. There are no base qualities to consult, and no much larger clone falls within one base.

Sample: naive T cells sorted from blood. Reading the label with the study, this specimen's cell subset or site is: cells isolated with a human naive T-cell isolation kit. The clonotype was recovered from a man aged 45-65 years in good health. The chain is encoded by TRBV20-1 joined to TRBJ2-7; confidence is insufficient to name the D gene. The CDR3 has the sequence CSARKLGTEPSSYEQYF. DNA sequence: TGCAGTGCCAGAAAGCTGGGAACGGAGCCGAGCTCCTACGAGCAGTACTTC.